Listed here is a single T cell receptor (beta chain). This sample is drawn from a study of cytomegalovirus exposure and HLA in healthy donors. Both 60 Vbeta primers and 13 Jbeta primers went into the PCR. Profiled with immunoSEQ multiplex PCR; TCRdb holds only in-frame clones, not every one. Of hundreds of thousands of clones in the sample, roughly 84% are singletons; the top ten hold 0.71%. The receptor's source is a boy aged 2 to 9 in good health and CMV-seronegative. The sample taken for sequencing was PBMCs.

The CDR3 here is CASSLRNQPQHF. CDR3 sequence (DNA): TGTGCCAGCAGCCTACGCAATCAGCCCCAGCATTTT. The chain couples TRBV5-6 to TRBJ1-5, with no clear D. This CDR3 has 12 residues. Germline V CDR1 and CDR2: SGHDT, YYEEEE. V was pared by 4 bases and J by 2 bases, with 4 bases between.